This record concerns one T cell receptor (beta chain) sequence. The target antigen is unknown. These data are taken from a study of OX40 agonist ivuxolimab in advanced cancers. Study-wide context: The treatment was a fully human IgG2 OX40 agonist, ivuxolimab.

CDR1 is MNHNY, CDR2 SVGAGI, per germline (reference sequence). The CDR3 length is 15 residues. Findings and caveats of the study: At 0.1 to 3.0 mg/kg and by week 6, clonal expansion occurred in CD4+ and CD8+ blood T cells.

Assay: immunoSEQ multiplex PCR; the TCRdb copy retains only in-frame clones and omits some. The table has roughly 100,000 clones, about nine tenths seen once; the top ten hold 0.3% to 0.35%. The TCR comes from an adult with an advanced solid tumor such as melanoma, head and neck, liver or kidney cancer. V usage is TRBV6-6 and J usage is TRBJ2-5; weak D call: TRBD1 (5 bases). The J call may be incorrect, as the DNA end agrees better with TRBJ2-7. The specimen was CD4+ or CD8+ T cells sorted from blood, collected in a trial of the OX40 agonist ivuxolimab. The CDR3 DNA reads as TGTGCCAGCACCCCCCAAGGGGCAGGGTCCCACGAGCAGTACTTC. It is translated as CASTPQGAGSHEQYF.